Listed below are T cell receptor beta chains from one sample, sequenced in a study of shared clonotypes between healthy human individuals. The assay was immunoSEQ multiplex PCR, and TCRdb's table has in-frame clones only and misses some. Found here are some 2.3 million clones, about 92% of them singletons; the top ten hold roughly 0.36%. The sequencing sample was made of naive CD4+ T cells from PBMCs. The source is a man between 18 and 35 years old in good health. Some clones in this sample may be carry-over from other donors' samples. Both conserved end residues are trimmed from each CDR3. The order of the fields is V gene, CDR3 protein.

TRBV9	ASSFLRGGTDTQY
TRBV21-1	ASSKPTSWGFGANVLT
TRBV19	ASSTSPRGSYEQY
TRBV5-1	ASSLTDFLTYEQY
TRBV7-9	ASSLKGPYEQY
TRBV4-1	ASSRSGTHESEQY
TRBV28	ASWGTGGPIGEAQY
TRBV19	ASATGTEGRRPQH
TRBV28	ASSFTDTANYGYT
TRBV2	ASSDSYGYT
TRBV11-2	ASSLDLGGGYNEQF
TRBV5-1	ASSLPPLAFDKNIQY
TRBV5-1	ASSLEGQETQY
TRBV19	ASSIGGSTDTQY
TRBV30	AWGPPVSYNEQF
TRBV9	ASSVGPTRPTDTQY